Below, one T cell receptor beta chain is given with its context. Clones were sequenced by immunoSEQ multiplex PCR, and TCRdb holds only the in-frame ones, with some missing. The sample includes more than 70,000 clones, roughly 89% of them seen just once. This specimen belongs to a study of T cell responses to AZD1222 COVID-19 vaccine. V lost 6 bases and J lost 2, with 16 bases in between. The germline gives CDR1 MNHEY, CDR2 SMNVEV (reference sequence). CDR3 length equals 16 residues. The chain recombines TRBV27 with TRBJ1-4, with D possibly being TRBD1 (5 bases). The source material was peripheral blood, sampled 28 days after the second AZD1222 dose. The TCR sequence derives from an adult who received the AZD1222 COVID-19 vaccine. The CDR3: CASRLRGASTNEKLFF. CDR3 nucleotide sequence: TGTGCCAGCAGGCTAAGGGGCGCGAGCACTAATGAAAAACTGTTTTTT.